This T cell receptor beta chain stems from a study of blood T cell repertoires in COVID-19. Study overall: Whether acute or convalescent, the COVID-19 samples came from the United States, Italy and Spain. Nucleic acid was either cDNA or gDNA, and it came from T cells, B-cell-depleted T cells, or PBMCs.

V lost 3 bases, J lost 8 bases, and 17 bases lay in between. Germline loops: CDR1 SGHRS, CDR2 YFSETQ. The CDR3 length is 15 residues. Source study methods: By means of reference gene primer amplification, nucleated cell counts were estimated. Sequencing was performed with immunoSEQ multiplex PCR; in TCRdb, only in-frame clones are kept and a portion is missing. V, J and clone size reflect that table, while D and trimming were determined from the DNA. The sample consists of some 370,000 clones, nearly 90% of them appearing once. What was sequenced was peripheral blood. The chain links TRBV5-1 to TRBJ1-4; a weak D match, TRBD1 (6 bases). The sequence came from a man aged 18 to 30 with active or convalescent COVID-19. CDR3 region: CASSSGAGKGEKLFF. The CDR3 region has the DNA TGCGCCAGCAGCTCAGGGGCCGGAAAGGGGGAAAAACTGTTTTTT.